The 23 T cell receptor beta chains presented below share a single source sample, sequenced in a study of T cells expressing NK-cell markers. TCRdb re-called the 5' RACE reads and shows each CDR3 protein once, DNA omitted. Here the sample table reports under 600,000 distinct CDR3 sequences. The sample taken for sequencing was blood T cells: a sorted CD56 or NKG2C T cell subset, CD4+ or CD8+ T cells, or bulk PBMC T cells (not recorded which). These receptors originate from a woman aged 50 to 60 in good health.

This rearrangement joins TRBV10-3 to TRBJ2-3; TCRdb names TRBD2, which stays unverified in the absence of DNA. From germline, CDR1 is ENHRY and CDR2 SYGVKD. The length of the CDR3 is 15 residues. CDR3 sequence: CAINEGGVGTDTQYF.

The chain combines TRBV7-2 with TRBJ2-3; the TCRdb call, TRBD1, lacks DNA for checking. CDR1 and CDR2 from the germline V gene are SGHTA and FQGNSA. The CDR3 runs to 15 residues. The CDR3 loop is CASSSDGGASDTQYF.

V usage is TRBV10-3 and J usage is TRBJ1-1; TCRdb reports TRBD1, a call that lacks DNA to check it against. Germline CDR1 ENHRY, CDR2 SYGVKD. The CDR3 is made up of 14 amino acids. The chain's CDR3 is CAIGGRQSNTEAFF.

The chain employs TRBV3-1 and TRBJ2-5; TCRdb picks TRBD2, but there is no DNA to check that call. Germline V gene lookup returns CDR1 LGHDT and CDR2 YNNKEL (reference sequence). The CDR3 contains 15 residues. The CDR3 reads CASSQEAGGPSRQYF.

The V call is TRBV4-2, the J call TRBJ2-2; TCRdb calls TRBD1, which cannot be checked without DNA. The CDR3 is made up of 17 amino acids. Germline lookup yields CDR1 LGHNA and CDR2 YNFKEQ. The CDR3: CASSHAMRTGNTGELFF.

The chain recombines TRBV6-5 with TRBJ2-7; without DNA, the TCRdb call of TRBD2 cannot be checked. The length of the CDR3 is 15 residues. The germline CDR1 and CDR2 sequences are MNHEY and SVGAGI. CDR3 loop: CASSRVGAEGYEQYF.

The V and J genes are TRBV20-1 and TRBJ2-7; the D call of TRBD1 rests on TCRdb alone, since no DNA is present to check it. This CDR3 comprises 16 residues. Germline V gene lookup returns CDR1 DFQATT and CDR2 SNEGSKA (reference sequence). The chain's CDR3 is CSARPPSGTYPRKQYF.

The chain employs TRBV29-1 and TRBJ2-3; there is no DNA to check the TCRdb D call of TRBD1. Germline V gene data show CDR1 as SQVTM and CDR2 as ANQGSEA. CDR3 length: 15 amino acids. CDR3 region: CSVASFREFSDTQYF.

The chain combines TRBV4-1 with TRBJ2-1; the D call from TCRdb, TRBD1, cannot be confirmed without DNA. This CDR3 has 11 amino acids. Per germline, CDR1 MGHRA and CDR2 YSYEKL. CDR3 in amino acids: CASSQAGHKFF.

V is TRBV4-2 and J is TRBJ2-3; TCRdb outputs TRBD2, but without DNA this stays unchecked. The germline V gene encodes CDR1 LGHNA and CDR2 YNFKEQ. This CDR3 spans 16 amino acids. CDR3 loop: CASRTATSRIGDTQYF.

The V call is TRBV12-3 or TRBV12-4, the J call TRBJ2-1. The CDR3 spans 13 residues. The CDR3: CASSSPRSDEQFF.

The V gene is TRBV12-3 or TRBV12-4, the J gene TRBJ2-3; the TCRdb call, TRBD2, lacks DNA for checking. The CDR3 is 16 amino acids. This CDR3 is CASSFFPAGLPDTQYF.

J is TRBJ2-1 and V is TRBV5-1; TCRdb's D call, TRBD1, is unchecked because there is no DNA. This CDR3 contains 15 residues. CDR1 and CDR2 from the germline V gene are SGHRS and YFSETQ. CDR3 amino acids: CASSMPGQTYNEQFF.

The gene calls are TRBV7-6 and TRBJ1-3; there is no DNA to check the TCRdb D call of TRBD1. CDR3 length equals 17 residues. Germline CDR1 SGHVS, CDR2 FNYEAQ. CDR3 sequence reads: CASSSETGTLSGNTIYF. Combining the CDR3 with reference TRBV7-6 and TRBJ1-3 gives the whole variable domain GAGVSQSPRYKVTKRGQDVALRCDPISGHVSLYWYRQALGQGPEFLTYFNYEAQQDKSGLPNDRFSAERPEGSISTLTIQRTEQRDSAMYRCASSSETGTLSGNTIYFGEGSWLTVV.

The chain uses TRBV24-1 and TRBJ2-1. Per the germline V gene, CDR1 is KGHDR and CDR2 is SFDVKD. The length of the CDR3 is 12 residues. CDR3 region: CATSLGWNEQFF.

CDR3 residues: CASSLDPGDYGYTF. The chain has TRBV5-1 and TRBJ1-2; TCRdb names TRBD1, which stays unverified in the absence of DNA. The germline CDR1 and CDR2 sequences are SGHRS and YFSETQ. The CDR3 is 14 amino acids.

The chain couples TRBV15 to TRBJ2-3; TCRdb's D call, TRBD2, is unchecked because there is no DNA. Germline lookup yields CDR1 LNHNV and CDR2 YYDKDF (reference sequence). This CDR3 region has 16 residues. CDR3 region: CATSRYTSETTDTQYF.

V is TRBV20-1 and J is TRBJ1-1. CDR1 is DFQATT and CDR2 is SNEGSKA in the germline V gene (reference sequence). The CDR3 is 17 residues long. CDR3 in amino acids: CSVQSRGGEKRRTEAFF.

The V gene is TRBV5-1, the J gene TRBJ1-2. The CDR3 covers 12 residues. Per the germline V gene, CDR1 is SGHRS and CDR2 is YFSETQ. The chain's CDR3 is CASRPATYGYTF. Full variable domain (outside the CDR3, taken from reference TRBV5-1 and TRBJ1-2): KAGVTQTPRYLIKTRGQQVTLSCSPISGHRSVSWYQQTPGQGLQFLFEYFSETQRNKGNFPGRFSGRQFSNSRSEMNVSTLELGDSALYLCASRPATYGYTFGSGTRLTVV.

The chain couples TRBV5-1 to TRBJ2-7. In germline, CDR1 is SGHRS, CDR2 YFSETQ. The CDR3 runs to 14 residues. CDR3: CASSLANGGHEQYF.

V usage is TRBV4-1 and J usage is TRBJ1-1. Germline lookup yields CDR1 MGHRA and CDR2 YSYEKL. This CDR3 is built from 13 residues. This CDR3 is CASSQVMGTEAFF.

V and J are TRBV5-1 and TRBJ2-7; TCRdb gives TRBD2 as the D gene, but with no DNA this cannot be confirmed. CDR3 length: 16 amino acids. Germline V gene data show CDR1 as SGHRS and CDR2 as YFSETQ. The CDR3 is CASSLGLAGLTYEQYF.

The chain joins TRBV3-1 to TRBJ2-3; TCRdb outputs TRBD1, but without DNA this stays unchecked. This CDR3 has 16 amino acids. Germline CDR1 LGHDT, CDR2 YNNKEL (reference sequence). CDR3 protein: CASSQLGTLSTDTQYF.